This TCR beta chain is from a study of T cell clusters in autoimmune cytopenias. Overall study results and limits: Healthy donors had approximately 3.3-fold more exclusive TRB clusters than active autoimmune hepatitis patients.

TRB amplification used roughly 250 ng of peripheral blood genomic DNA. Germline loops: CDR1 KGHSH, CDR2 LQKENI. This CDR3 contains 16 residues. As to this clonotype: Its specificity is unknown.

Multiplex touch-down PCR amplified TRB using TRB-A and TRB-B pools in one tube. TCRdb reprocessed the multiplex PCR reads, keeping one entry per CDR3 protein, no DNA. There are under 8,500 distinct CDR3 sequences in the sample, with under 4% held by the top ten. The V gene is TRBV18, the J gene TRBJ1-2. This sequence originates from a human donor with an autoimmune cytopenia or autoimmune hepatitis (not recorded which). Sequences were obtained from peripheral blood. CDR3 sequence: CASSPRSGGRTYGYTF.